The text below deals with one TCR beta chain. This specimen comes from a study of blood T cell repertoires in COVID-19. This CDR3 is built from 16 residues. V was cut by 1 base and J by 1 base, with 10 bases left in between. Germline values: CDR1 SEHNR, CDR2 FQNEAQ (reference sequence). Libraries were prepared by immunoSEQ multiplex PCR; TCRdb keeps only in-frame clonotypes and omits some of them. The repertoire holds 100,000 to 150,000 clones, roughly four fifths seen once, with over 9% in the top ten. Sequencing used peripheral blood. This TCR derives from an older woman with acute or convalescent COVID-19. This sequence joins TRBV7-9 and TRBJ2-2, with D hard to call. DNA of the CDR3: TGTGCCAGCAGCTTAGTTTCCTTTTGGAACACCGGGGAGCTGTTTTTT. Its translation is CASSLVSFWNTGELFF. The full variable domain, in which reference TRBV7-9 and TRBJ2-2 provide the parts outside the CDR3, is DTGVSQNPRHKITKRGQNVTFRCDPISEHNRLYWYRQTLGQGPEFLTYFQNEAQLEKSRLLSDRFSAERPKGSFSTLEIQRTEQGDSAMYLCASSLVSFWNTGELFFGEGSRLTVL.